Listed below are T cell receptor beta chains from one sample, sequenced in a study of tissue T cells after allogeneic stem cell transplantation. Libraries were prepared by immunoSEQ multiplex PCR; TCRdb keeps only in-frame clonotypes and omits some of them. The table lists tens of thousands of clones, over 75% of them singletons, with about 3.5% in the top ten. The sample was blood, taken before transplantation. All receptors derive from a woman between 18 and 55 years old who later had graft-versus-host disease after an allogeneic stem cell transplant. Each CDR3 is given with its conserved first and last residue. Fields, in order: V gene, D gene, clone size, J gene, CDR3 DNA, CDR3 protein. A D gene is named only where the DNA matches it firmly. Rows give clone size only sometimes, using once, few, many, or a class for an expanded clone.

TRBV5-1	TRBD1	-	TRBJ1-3	TGCGCCAGCAGCTTGATCACCCAGGGGGAAGGAAACACCATATATTTT	CASSLITQGEGNTIYF
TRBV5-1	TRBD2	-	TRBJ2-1	TGCGCCAGCAGCACGCCCTCCGGGACTAGCGGGAGATTGGGGGAGCAGTTCTTC	CASSTPSGTSGRLGEQFF
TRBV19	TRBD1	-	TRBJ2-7	TGTGCCAGTAGTACCGGACAGGGCTACGAGCAGTACTTC	CASSTGQGYEQYF
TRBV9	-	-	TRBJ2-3	TGTGCCAGCAGCGTACAGGACATCTTAACAGATACGCAGTATTTT	CASSVQDILTDTQYF
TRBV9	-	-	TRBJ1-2	TGTGCCAGCAGCGTAGGCAATGAACCGTCTAACTATGGCTACACCTTC	CASSVGNEPSNYGYTF
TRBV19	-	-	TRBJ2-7	TGTGCCAGTAGTCCGGGGAACCGGTTTCCCTACGAGCAGTACTTC	CASSPGNRFPYEQYF
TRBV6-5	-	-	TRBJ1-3	TGTGCCAGCAGTTACCGGACGCCCTCTGGAAACACCATATATTTT	CASSYRTPSGNTIYF
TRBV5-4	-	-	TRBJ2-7	TGTGCCAGCAGCTTGGGGACAGACGGCTACGAGCAGTACTTC	CASSLGTDGYEQYF
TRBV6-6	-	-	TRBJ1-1	TGTGCCAGCAGTTACTCGGCAGGGAACACTGAAGCTTTCTTT	CASSYSAGNTEAFF
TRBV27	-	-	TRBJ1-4	TGTGCCAGCAGTTTATCGTGGCAGGGTGATGAAAAACTGTTTTTT	CASSLSWQGDEKLFF
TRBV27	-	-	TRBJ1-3	TGTGCCAGCCCCCTCGGGGGCTCTGGAAACACCATATATTTT	CASPLGGSGNTIYF
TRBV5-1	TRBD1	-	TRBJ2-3	TGCGCCAGCAGCGAGGGGGACAGCCGCACAGATACGCAGTATTTT	CASSEGDSRTDTQYF
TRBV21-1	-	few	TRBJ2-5	TGTGCCAGCAGCAAAGTAGCGGGGGGTTGGGAGACCCAGTACTTC	CASSKVAGGWETQYF
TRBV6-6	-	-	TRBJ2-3	TGTGCCAGCAGTTACCCCGGGACAAGCCTCGGTACGCAGTATTTT	CASSYPGTSLGTQYF
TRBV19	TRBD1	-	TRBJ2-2	TGTGCCAGTAGTATCGGGACAGGGAACACCGGGGAGCTGTTTTTT	CASSIGTGNTGELFF
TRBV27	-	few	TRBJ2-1	TGTGCCAGCGGGATAACAGAGGAATGGCACAATGAGCAGTTCTTC	CASGITEEWHNEQFF
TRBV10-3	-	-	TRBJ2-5	TGTGCCATCAGTGTTACGGACCAAGAGACCCAGTACTTC	CAISVTDQETQYF
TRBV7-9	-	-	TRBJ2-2	TGTGCCAGCAGCTTTCGAGGGGCTTGGACCGGGGAGCTGTTTTTT	CASSFRGAWTGELFF
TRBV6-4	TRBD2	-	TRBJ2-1	TGTGCCAGCAGTGACTCAGCGGGAGGCTACAATGAGCAGTTCTTC	CASSDSAGGYNEQFF
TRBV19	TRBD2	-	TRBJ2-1	TGTGCCAGTAGTAGGTTAGCGGGAGGGCGTTACGAGCAGTTCTTC	CASSRLAGGRYEQFF
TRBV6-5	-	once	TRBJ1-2	TGTGCCAGCAGTTCCAAGGATGGCTACACCTTC	CASSSKDGYTF
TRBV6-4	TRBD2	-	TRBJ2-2	TGTGCCAGCAGCCGGGGACTAGAGGCCGGGGAGCTGTTTTTT	CASSRGLEAGELFF
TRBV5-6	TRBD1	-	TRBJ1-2	TGTGCCAGCAGCTTCCGGGACAGGGGTGTGGGCTATGGCTACACCTTC	CASSFRDRGVGYGYTF
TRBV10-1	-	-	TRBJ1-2	TGCGCCAGCAGTCGGACAACGTTATATGGCTACACCTTC	CASSRTTLYGYTF
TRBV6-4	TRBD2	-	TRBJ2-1	TGTGCCAGCAGTGTGAGGGAGGGAGGGGAGCAGTTCTTC	CASSVREGGEQFF
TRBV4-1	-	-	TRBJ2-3	TGCGCCAGCAGCCGGTCGACCCCCACAGATACGCAGTATTTT	CASSRSTPTDTQYF